This T cell receptor (beta chain) was captured in a study of T cells in Graves' hyperthyroidism and ophthalmopathy. Germline CDR1 reads SGDLS; CDR2 reads YYNGEE. The V end was cut by 6 bases, the J end by 1 base, with 13 bases between. This CDR3 is built from 15 residues. Amplified TCR beta CDR3 regions came from RNA transcripts. HTBI primers drove first-round RT-PCR of the TCR CDR3. TCRdb re-analysed the multiplex PCR reads in MiXCR, keeping a single row per CDR3 protein. This sample has 400,000 to 500,000 distinct CDR3 sequences, with roughly an eighth found just once. This clonotype was sampled from a woman aged 18 to 35 with Graves' hyperthyroidism. The chain combines TRBV9 with TRBJ2-2, with D possibly TRBD1 on 5 matching bases. Sequencing was carried out using blood. In DNA, the CDR3 is TGTGCCAGCACACCTAGAGACAGGAACACCGGGGAGCTGTTTTTT. Translated: CASTPRDRNTGELFF.